Following are 21 T cell receptor beta chains from one sample sequenced in a study of early T cells in non-severe SARS-CoV-2 infection. TCRdb used MiXCR to reprocess the 5' RACE reads, holding one entry per CDR3 protein. This table holds tens of thousands of distinct CDR3 sequences, around 5% found once. The source material was whole blood. These receptors originate from an adult who was a healthcare worker with PCR-confirmed SARS-CoV-2 infection or an uninfected control (not recorded which).

There are a few counts of this clonotype. V gene TRBV3-1 combines with J gene TRBJ1-6; D is perhaps TRBD1 (5 bases). Trimming left V 5 bases short and J 4 bases short, with 12 bases between. In germline, CDR1 is LGHDT, CDR2 YNNKEL (reference sequence). The CDR3 contains 15 residues. CDR3 nucleotide sequence: TGTGCCAGCAGCACGGGGGAGGGGTATAATTCACCCCTCCACTTT. It encodes CASSTGEGYNSPLHF.

In this sample, this clonotype turned up a few times. The chain combines TRBV10-2 with TRBJ2-2; 7 nucleotides align to TRBD2. The CDR3 contains 14 residues. The junction had 12 bases not matched to a gene; V was cut back by 10 bases and J by 7 bases. Germline CDR1 and CDR2: WSHSY and SAAADI. The CDR3 DNA reads TGCGCCACCGGAGCAGCGGGAATGGGCGGGGAGCTGTTTTTT. Its protein is CATGAAGMGGELFF.

About this clonotype: A much bigger clone sits one base away, suggesting this may be a read error. The chain recombines TRBV12-3 or TRBV12-4 with TRBJ2-4; 8 nucleotides line up with TRBD1. The CDR3 is 15 amino acids. The V segment lost 2 bases and the J segment 3 bases; nucleotides outside the gene matches: 3. The CDR3 here is CASSLTGGGKNIQYF. The CDR3 DNA is TGTGCCAGCAGTTTAACAGGGGGAGGCAAAAACATTCAGTACTTC.

This clonotype was recorded many times. This rearrangement joins TRBV12-3 or TRBV12-4 to TRBJ2-7; 11 positions match TRBD1. V shed 5 bases, J shed 12 bases, and the junction held 6 bases outside the gene matches. This CDR3 is 12 amino acids long. CDR3 sequence reads: CASSGGQGVRYF. The CDR3 DNA reads as TGTGCCAGCAGTGGGGGACAGGGGGTGAGGTACTTC.

J is TRBJ2-2 and V is TRBV19, with D tentatively TRBD1 or TRBD2 (6 bases each). CDR3 length: 15 amino acids. Germline V gene lookup returns CDR1 LNHDA and CDR2 SQIVND (reference sequence). The V end was cut by 5 bases, the J end by 6 bases, with 16 bases between. In DNA form, the CDR3 reads TGTGCCAGTAGTTTGGGGGGCGCTCAGGCCGGGGAGCTGTTTTTT. Its protein product is CASSLGGAQAGELFF.

The rearrangement uses TRBV12-3 or TRBV12-4 and TRBJ1-1; a possible D gene is TRBD1 (6 bases). The CDR3 has 13 amino acids. V lost 5 bases and J 8 bases, leaving 15 bases between the germline ends. CDR3 bases: TGTGCCAGCAGTGTCGGCGGACAGAAAGAAGCTTTCTTT. This encodes CASSVGGQKEAFF.

CDR3 sequence (DNA): TGTGCCAGCAGCTTAGGGGGCCTGACAGATACGCAGTATTTT. This gives the protein CASSLGGLTDTQYF. The rearrangement links TRBV11-2 to TRBJ2-3, with D possibly matching TRBD1 (5 bases). The ends were cut back, 1 base at V and 3 bases at J, with 8 bases in the middle. The CDR3 is 14 amino acids. Germline V lookup: CDR1 SGHAT, CDR2 FQNNGV.

This clonotype was detected ten times or more. The J gene is TRBJ2-3, the V gene TRBV7-9; TRBD2 might be the D (6 bases). V was trimmed by 1 base and J by 6 bases, leaving 8 bases between them. Germline values: CDR1 SEHNR, CDR2 FQNEAQ (reference sequence). This CDR3 spans 13 amino acids. This chain's CDR3 is CASSLVGSDTQYF. The CDR3, as DNA: TGTGCCAGCAGCTTAGTCGGGAGTGATACGCAGTATTTT.

This clonotype was recorded many times. The chain has TRBV7-2 and TRBJ2-7, with 11 bases aligning to TRBD1. Germline CDR1 SGHTA, CDR2 FQGNSA. This CDR3 has 14 residues. J gave up 4 bases and V 5 bases, and 4 bases lay outside the gene matches. The CDR3 nucleotides are TGTGCCAGCAGCCCGGGACAGGGGGGTTACGAGCAGTACTTC. Amino acids: CASSPGQGGYEQYF. Full variable domain (remainder filled in from reference TRBV7-2 and TRBJ2-7): GAGVSQSPSNKVTEKGKDVELRCDPISGHTALYWYRQSLGQGLEFLIYFQGNSAPDKSGLPSDRFSAERTGGSVSTLTIQRTQQEDSAVYLCASSPGQGGYEQYFGPGTRLTVT.

This clonotype was counted between two and nine times. This chain connects TRBV7-9 to TRBJ1-6; possibly TRBD1 for D (5 bases). Per the germline V gene, CDR1 is SEHNR and CDR2 is FQNEAQ (reference sequence). With 5 bases removed from V and 7 bases from J, the gap between germline ends came to 12 bases. The CDR3 loop spans 14 amino acids. The chain's CDR3 is CASSDWDFNSPLHF. CDR3 nucleotide sequence: TGTGCCAGCAGCGACTGGGACTTCAATTCACCCCTCCACTTT.

This clonotype was counted at least ten times. V is TRBV20-1 and J is TRBJ1-1; D not certain. Trimming removed 2 bases from V and 3 bases from J, with 10 bases in between. Germline CDR1 is DFQATT and CDR2 is SNEGSKA (reference sequence). The CDR3 covers 13 residues. The CDR3 sequence is CSARIGGDTEAFF. The CDR3 bases are TGCAGTGCTAGAATTGGAGGAGACACTGAAGCTTTCTTT.

In this sample, this clonotype turned up many times. The chain joins TRBV18 to TRBJ2-7; no clear D. With 3 bases removed from V and 5 bases from J, the gap between germline ends came to 14 bases. The germline gives CDR1 KGHSH, CDR2 LQKENI. The length of the CDR3 is 14 residues. The CDR3 loop reads CASSPHPTGDEQYF. In nucleotides, the CDR3 is TGTGCCAGCTCACCCCACCCTACGGGCGACGAGCAGTACTTC.

This clonotype was counted between two and nine times. The CDR3 loop reads CASSLVRRDRNNTGELFF. CDR3 bases: TGTGCCAGCAGCTTAGTCCGCCGGGACAGGAATAACACCGGGGAGCTGTTTTTT. The chain recombines TRBV11-2 with TRBJ2-2, with TRBD1 identical over 8 bases. V trimming: 1 base; J trimming: 2 bases; junction bases outside the gene matches: 9. The germline V gene has CDR1 SGHAT and CDR2 FQNNGV. The CDR3 totals 18 residues.

This clonotype was seen repeatedly, ten times or more. The CDR3 sequence: CATDSGGSSYEQYF. The CDR3 DNA reads TGTGCCACCGACTCCGGGGGGAGCTCCTACGAGCAGTACTTC. J is TRBJ2-7 and V is TRBV28, with 7 bases that match TRBD2. Germline V lookup: CDR1 MDHEN, CDR2 SYDVKM. The CDR3 is 14 residues long. V lost 10 bases and J lost 0; bases outside the gene matches: 9.

This clonotype was seen repeatedly, ten times or more. The chain employs TRBV30 and TRBJ1-3; D is ambiguous. The ends were cut back, 5 bases at V and 4 bases at J, with 6 bases in the middle. CDR3 length: 11 amino acids. Germline CDR1 is GTSNPN and CDR2 is SVGIG (reference sequence). Here the CDR3 reads CAWAGGNTIYF. The CDR3 coding sequence is TGTGCCTGGGCGGGGGGAAACACCATATATTTT.

This clonotype has at least ten counts. The chain uses TRBV27 and TRBJ2-7, with 10 bases lining up with TRBD2. Trimming removed 8 bases from V and 3 bases from J; junction bases left unmatched: 4. This CDR3 spans 13 amino acids. Germline CDR1 is MNHEY and CDR2 is SMNVEV (reference sequence). The CDR3, as DNA: TGTGCCAGCCGCCGGACTAGCGGCTACGAGCAGTACTTC. The encoded protein is CASRRTSGYEQYF.

This clonotype was seen many times. The rearrangement links TRBV5-1 to TRBJ1-2; D is unclear. Germline CDR1 is SGHRS and CDR2 is YFSETQ. V was trimmed by 0 bases and J by 6 bases, leaving 9 bases between them. This CDR3 comprises 13 residues. DNA for the CDR3: TGCGCCAGCAGCTTGGAAGGGATCGATGGCTACACCTTC. Encoded protein: CASSLEGIDGYTF.

There are many counts of this clonotype. The V and J genes are TRBV7-9 and TRBJ1-2; 7 nucleotides agree with TRBD1. Germline CDR1 is SEHNR and CDR2 is FQNEAQ (reference sequence). The J segment lost 0 bases and the V segment lost 5 bases, leaving 6 bases of the junction unmatched. There are 15 residues in the CDR3. The CDR3 DNA is TGTGCCAGCAGCCCCCGGGACAGTGCTAACTATGGCTACACCTTC. Protein: CASSPRDSANYGYTF. Looking up the rest from reference TRBV7-9 and TRBJ1-2 gives the full variable domain: DTGVSQNPRHKITKRGQNVTFRCDPISEHNRLYWYRQTLGQGPEFLTYFQNEAQLEKSRLLSDRFSAERPKGSFSTLEIQRTEQGDSAMYLCASSPRDSANYGYTFGSGTRLTVV.

This chain connects TRBV12-3 or TRBV12-4 to TRBJ1-6; D perhaps matches TRBD1 (5 bases). The CDR3 has 13 residues. With 9 bases removed from V and 8 bases from J, the gap between germline ends came to 14 bases. The CDR3 loop reads CASQTDSDSPLHF. The CDR3 nucleotides are TGTGCCAGTCAGACAGATTCGGATTCACCCCTCCACTTT.

This clonotype was counted many times. The chain is built from TRBV6-5 and TRBJ2-7; D is tentatively TRBD1 or TRBD2 (5 bases each). The CDR3 spans 15 residues. CDR1 is MNHEY, CDR2 SVGAGI, per germline. Trimming removed 2 bases from V and 0 bases from J, with 11 bases in between. The CDR3 DNA follows: TGTGCCAGCAGTTACGCTGGGGGAGACTCCTACGAGCAGTACTTC. It translates to CASSYAGGDSYEQYF.

In this sample, this clonotype turned up a few times. This chain connects TRBV10-3 to TRBJ1-6; 7 bases align to TRBD1. Trimming took 10 bases from V and 5 from J; bases not matched to a gene: 8. Germline loops: CDR1 ENHRY, CDR2 SYGVKD. The CDR3 has 14 residues. The CDR3 nucleotides are TGTGCCACTACAGGGGATAAAGATAATTCACCCCTCCACTTT. It yields the protein CATTGDKDNSPLHF.